A single sample gave rise to the 11 T cell receptor beta chains below, sequenced in a study of blood T cell repertoires in COVID-19. TCRdb's copy holds only in-frame clones and misses some; the assay was immunoSEQ multiplex PCR. The sample includes about 150,000 clones, about four fifths of them seen just once. Material: peripheral blood. The source of these receptors is a woman older than 75 with acute or convalescent COVID-19.

This clone showed up just once. V is TRBV6-1 and J is TRBJ2-1, with 7 nucleotides matching TRBD1. V was pared by 3 bases and J by 6 bases, with 5 bases of the junction left unmatched. The CDR3 loop spans 14 amino acids. Per the germline V gene, CDR1 is MNHNS and CDR2 is SASEGT. CDR3 in amino acids: CASSEYYRGNEQFF. The CDR3 nucleotides read TGTGCCAGCAGTGAGTACTACAGGGGCAATGAGCAGTTCTTC.

In its sample, this clone was seen a few times. The V call is TRBV6-6, the J call TRBJ1-5; perhaps TRBD1 as D (5 bases). This CDR3 has 15 amino acids. V was trimmed by 2 bases and J by 0 bases, leaving 8 bases between them. Germline loops: CDR1 MNHNY, CDR2 SVGAGI (reference sequence). The CDR3 sequence: CASSYPQGSNQPQHF. In DNA form, the CDR3 reads TGTGCCAGCAGTTACCCCCAGGGTAGCAATCAGCCCCAGCATTTT.

This chain joins TRBV20-1 and TRBJ2-5; weak D call: TRBD2 (5 bases). V was pared by 3 bases and J by 1 base, with 18 bases between. The CDR3 consists of 16 residues. The germline V gene encodes CDR1 DFQATT and CDR2 SNEGSKA (reference sequence). This CDR3 reads CSASIGTTRGQETQYF. DNA of the CDR3: TGCAGTGCTAGTATTGGCACCACTAGAGGCCAAGAGACCCAGTACTTC.

This chain connects TRBV28 to TRBJ1-2; D is ambiguous. This CDR3 contains 11 residues. Germline loops: CDR1 MDHEN, CDR2 SYDVKM. The V gene lost 6 bases and the J gene lost 5 bases, with 7 bases spanning the gap. The CDR3 DNA reads TGTGCCAGCAGCTCCCTATATGGCTACACCTTC. It translates to CASSSLYGYTF.

This clone is a singleton in its sample. This chain joins TRBV5-1 and TRBJ2-2; D is perhaps TRBD1 (6 bases). The V and J ends lost 0 bases and 0 bases respectively, with 9 bases between them. This CDR3 has 16 amino acids. Germline lookup yields CDR1 SGHRS and CDR2 YFSETQ. The DNA for the CDR3 is TGCGCCAGCAGCTTGGGGGACAACACGAACACCGGGGAGCTGTTTTTT. Translation gives CASSLGDNTNTGELFF.

The chain links TRBV6-5 to TRBJ1-6; 8 bases match TRBD1. Germline lookup yields CDR1 MNHEY and CDR2 SVGAGI. V dropped 0 bases and J dropped 6; count of bases not matched to a gene: 4. The CDR3 consists of 16 residues. CDR3 protein: CASSYSKGQGNSPLHF. The CDR3 nucleotides are TGTGCCAGCAGTTACTCGAAAGGACAGGGTAATTCACCCCTCCACTTT.

This rearrangement joins TRBV10-3 to TRBJ1-5; no definite D call. The germline gives CDR1 ENHRY, CDR2 SYGVKD. The CDR3 has 15 amino acids. V dropped 5 bases and J dropped 1 base, with 12 bases sitting between them. DNA of the CDR3: TGTGCCATCAGTCCAGATGGTGTAAGCAATCAGCCCCAGCATTTT. This translates into CAISPDGVSNQPQHF.

The rearrangement links TRBV5-8 to TRBJ1-1; possibly TRBD1 for D (6 bases). Germline V gives CDR1 SGHTS, CDR2 YDEGEE. The CDR3 covers 13 residues. Trimming stripped 4 bases from V and 6 bases from J, with 13 bases between. This chain's CDR3 is CASSLTGKPEAFF. In nucleotides, the CDR3 is TGTGCCAGCAGCCTTACAGGGAAACCTGAAGCTTTCTTT.

The chain joins TRBV6-5 to TRBJ1-1; 9 nucleotides align to TRBD1. The CDR3 has 15 amino acids. The V gene's germline CDR1 is MNHEY and CDR2 SVGAGI. Trimming removed 6 bases from V and 0 bases from J; junction bases left unmatched: 5. The CDR3, as DNA: TGTGCCAGCAGCTCCACAGGGGGCCTGAACACTGAAGCTTTCTTT. The encoded protein is CASSSTGGLNTEAFF.

In the case of this clone: This may stem from a read error, because a much larger clone lies one nucleotide away. The chain carries TRBV5-4 and TRBJ2-7; TRBD1 aligns across 7 bases. The CDR3 runs to 12 residues. The germline V gene has CDR1 SGHNT and CDR2 YYREEE (reference sequence). Unmatched junction bases numbered 1, after V lost 4 bases and J lost 3 bases. The CDR3 sequence is CASSRDSYEQYF. CDR3 sequence (DNA): TGTGCCAGCAGCCGGGACAGCTACGAGCAGTACTTC. Variable domain in full (rest from reference TRBV5-4 and TRBJ2-7): ETGVTQSPTHLIKTRGQQVTLRCSSQSGHNTVSWYQQALGQGPQFIFQYYREEENGRGNFPPRFSGLQFPNYSSELNVNALELDDSALYLCASSRDSYEQYFGPGTRLTVT.

V is TRBV11-2 and J is TRBJ2-2, with D possibly TRBD2 on 5 matching bases. Trimming pared 1 base from V and 1 base from J, leaving 10 bases between. Germline V gene sequence: CDR1 SGHAT, CDR2 FQNNGV. The CDR3 runs to 16 residues. For the CDR3, the DNA is TGTGCCAGCAGCTTAGTAAGGAGGCGGAACACCGGGGAGCTGTTTTTT. This gives the protein CASSLVRRRNTGELFF.